Below, 5 T cell receptor beta chains from the same sample are listed, as sequenced in a study of control samples from healthy donors and cancer patients. Measured with immunoSEQ multiplex PCR; TCRdb has only the in-frame clones, and not every one. The sample shows hundreds of thousands of clones, approximately 90% of them seen only once. The sequenced material came from PBMCs. The origin of the receptors is a man aged 40-49 years with head and neck cancer.

The chain combines TRBV29-1 with TRBJ2-3; no reliable D call. The V end was cut by 3 bases, the J end by 2 bases, with 9 bases between. The CDR3 has 13 amino acids. The germline V gene has CDR1 SQVTM and CDR2 ANQGSEA. This CDR3 is CSVDGPTTDTQYF. The DNA of the CDR3 is TGCAGCGTTGACGGTCCGACCACAGATACGCAGTATTTT.

The chain carries TRBV5-5 and TRBJ1-2, with D hard to call. Trimming shortened V by 1 base and J by 0 bases, and 10 bases separated the two germline ends. Germline CDR1 and CDR2: SGHKS and YYEKEE (reference sequence). The CDR3 is made up of 15 amino acids. As DNA, the CDR3 is TGTGCCAGCAGCTTGATATTAACTACTAACTATGGCTACACCTTC. Residues: CASSLILTTNYGYTF.

Of note for this clone: Other DNA sequences of this sample code for an identical CDR3. The chain carries TRBV12-3 or TRBV12-4 and TRBJ2-7; D ambiguous. The length of the CDR3 is 12 residues. With 1 base removed from V and 3 bases from J, the gap between germline ends came to 4 bases. The CDR3 spells CASSLGLYEQYF. CDR3 DNA: TGTGCCAGCAGTTTAGGCCTCTACGAGCAGTACTTC.

This clone was observed once. The chain combines TRBV18 with TRBJ2-3, with 10 bases that match TRBD1. Trimming at V came to 3 bases and at J to 6 bases, leaving 9 bases not matched to a gene. The germline gives CDR1 KGHSH, CDR2 LQKENI. The CDR3 length is 16 residues. The CDR3 protein is CASSPDRGRPADTQYF. The CDR3 nucleotides read TGTGCCAGCTCACCCGACAGGGGGCGTCCGGCTGATACGCAGTATTTT.

The rearrangement joins TRBV5-1 to TRBJ2-7, with TRBD2 identical over 11 bases. The CDR3 covers 15 residues. V was pared by 2 bases and J by 3 bases, with 4 bases of the junction left unmatched. Germline assignment: CDR1 SGHRS and CDR2 YFSETQ. The CDR3 DNA follows: TGCGCCAGCAGCTTTACTAGCGGGGGAGTCTACGAGCAGTACTTC. Translating gives CASSFTSGGVYEQYF.